This entry lists 10 T cell receptor beta chains sequenced from one sample in a study of persistence of HIV-infected CD4 T cells. Sequencing used immunoSEQ version 4 in survey mode. Profiling relied on immunoSEQ multiplex PCR, and the TCRdb table lists in-frame clones only, not all of them. The table includes more than 30,000 clones, more than 70% detected once. Lysates of CMV-infected fibroblasts at around 9.8 ug/mL stimulated these cells. CD40L/CD69 double-negative CD45RO-high memory CD4+ T cells were collected. Their specific antigens are unknown. The source material was CD4+ T cells sorted from PBMCs after roughly 18-hour stimulation, sampled from a patient who received antiretroviral therapy. The receptors originated from an adult man with HIV who was CMV-seropositive.

This clone occurred a few times. The rearrangement joins TRBV9 to TRBJ2-2; 12 bases agree with TRBD1. The CDR3 is made up of 16 amino acids. Trimming cost V 5 bases and J 2 bases; bases outside gene matches: 4. CDR1 and CDR2 (germline): SGDLS, YYNGEE. CDR3 DNA: TGTGCCAGCAGGGCGGGACAGGGGGCTAACACCGGGGAGCTGTTTTTT. It translates to CASRAGQGANTGELFF.

The V and J genes are TRBV28 and TRBJ1-6; the match to TRBD1 covers 8 bases. The germline gives CDR1 MDHEN, CDR2 SYDVKM. Germline trimming cut 8 bases from V and 5 bases from J; bases unmatched to any gene: 8. The CDR3 runs to 15 residues. CDR3 sequence: CASGPGQGNNSPLHF. For the CDR3, the DNA is TGTGCCAGCGGGCCCGGACAGGGAAATAATTCACCCCTCCACTTT.

The chain links TRBV18 to TRBJ1-4, with TRBD1 as a possible D gene (5 bases). CDR1 and CDR2 from the germline V gene are KGHSH and LQKENI. This CDR3 region has 14 residues. The germline V and J ends were trimmed by 2 bases and 6 bases, with 10 bases remaining between them. The CDR3 is CASSPGWGDEKLFF. CDR3 DNA sequence: TGTGCCAGCTCACCAGGCTGGGGGGATGAAAAACTGTTTTTT.

The chain recombines TRBV9 with TRBJ2-7; D unresolved. The germline V and J ends were trimmed by 0 bases and 6 bases, with 19 bases remaining between them. The germline gives CDR1 SGDLS, CDR2 YYNGEE. CDR3 length: 16 residues. In DNA form, the CDR3 reads TGTGCCAGCAGCGTAGCGGCGTTGGCGAGTTCGGGCGAGCAGTACTTC. It encodes CASSVAALASSGEQYF.

The J gene is TRBJ2-1, the V gene TRBV7-2, with 10 bases aligning to TRBD1. Germline trimming cut 7 bases from V and 4 bases from J; bases unmatched to any gene: 1. This CDR3 contains 13 residues. Germline V lookup: CDR1 SGHTA, CDR2 FQGNSA. CDR3 nucleotide sequence: TGTGCCAGCAAGGGACAGGGGTACAATGAGCAGTTCTTC. Translating gives CASKGQGYNEQFF.

The rearrangement uses TRBV7-8 and TRBJ1-5, with D possibly matching TRBD1 (5 bases). The CDR3 is 14 amino acids. Trimming removed 8 bases from V and 7 bases from J, with 18 bases in between. The germline gives CDR1 SGHVS, CDR2 FQNEAQ. CDR3 sequence reads: CASSRDGLRQPQHF. The DNA for the CDR3 is TGTGCCAGCTCCCGGGACGGCCTGCGACAGCCCCAGCATTTT.

V and J are TRBV5-1 and TRBJ1-3; no firm D call. Germline V gene lookup returns CDR1 SGHRS and CDR2 YFSETQ. V shed 4 bases and J shed 2 bases, with 4 bases lying between them. This CDR3 region has 12 residues. The CDR3: CASSVAGNTIYF. The CDR3 DNA reads TGCGCCAGCAGCGTGGCTGGAAACACCATATATTTT.

The CDR3 here is CASTIPDSNQPQHF. DNA of the CDR3: TGTGCCAGCACCATCCCGGATAGCAATCAGCCCCAGCATTTT. J is TRBJ1-5 and V is TRBV28; D remains ambiguous. This CDR3 is 14 amino acids long. Germline V CDR1 and CDR2: MDHEN, SYDVKM. Trimming left V 7 bases short and J 0 bases short, with 10 bases between.

The V and J genes are TRBV5-1 and TRBJ1-1; D unclear. The germline CDR1 and CDR2 sequences are SGHRS and YFSETQ. This CDR3 region has 14 residues. Between the trimmed V and J ends, which lost 0 bases and 4 bases, there was a span of 10 bases. The CDR3, as DNA: TGCGCCAGCAGCTTGGATCGGGTGGGCACTGAAGCTTTCTTT. This encodes CASSLDRVGTEAFF.

Worth noting for this clone: One junction end disagrees with the germline gene, perhaps due to a read error. This chain connects TRBV6-5 to TRBJ1-6; D gene unclear. The CDR3 is 13 amino acids. CDR1 and CDR2 from the germline V gene are MNHEY and SVGAGI. As DNA, the CDR3 is TGTGCCAGCAGTTACTCGAGCGGGGATCCCCTTTTATTT. It encodes CASSYSSGDPLLF.